The entry below describes one TCR beta chain. As yet, its antigen is unknown. TCRdb reprocessed the 5' RACE reads with MiXCR, giving one entry per CDR3 protein. Of 450,000 to 550,000 distinct CDR3 sequences detected, just over 20% appear once; the ten largest clones hold roughly 16%. The data are from a study of T cells after yellow fever vaccination. From germline, CDR1 is MGHRA and CDR2 YSYEKL. CDR3 size: 17 residues. The V segment lost 5 bases and the J segment 2 bases; nucleotides outside the gene matches: 9. Study results and limitations: The secondary response showed a weaker magnitude and a faster peak, day 5 versus 15.

This clonotype was sampled from a man aged 18 to 30 who received the YFV17D yellow fever vaccine. This chain links TRBV4-1 with TRBJ2-5, with 12 bases identical to TRBD2. The specimen was PBMCs, collected 20 to 25 days after the first yellow fever vaccination. CDR3 bases: TGCGCCAGCAGCACCCGACTAGCGGGGGACTTACAAGAGACCCAGTACTTC. Translated: CASSTRLAGDLQETQYF.